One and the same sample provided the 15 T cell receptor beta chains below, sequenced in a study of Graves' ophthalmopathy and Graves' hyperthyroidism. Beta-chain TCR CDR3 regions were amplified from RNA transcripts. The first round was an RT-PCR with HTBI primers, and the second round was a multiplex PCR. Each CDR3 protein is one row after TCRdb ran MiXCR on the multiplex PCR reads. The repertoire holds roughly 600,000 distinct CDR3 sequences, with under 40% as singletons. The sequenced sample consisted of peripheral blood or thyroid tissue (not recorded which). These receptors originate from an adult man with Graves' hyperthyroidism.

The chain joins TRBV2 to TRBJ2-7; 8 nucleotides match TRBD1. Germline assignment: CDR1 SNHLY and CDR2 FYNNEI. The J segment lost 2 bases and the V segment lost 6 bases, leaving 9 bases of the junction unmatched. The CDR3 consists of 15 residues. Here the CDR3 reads CASSLGTGAPYEQYF. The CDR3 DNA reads TGTGCCAGCAGCTTGGGGACAGGAGCACCCTACGAGCAGTACTTC.

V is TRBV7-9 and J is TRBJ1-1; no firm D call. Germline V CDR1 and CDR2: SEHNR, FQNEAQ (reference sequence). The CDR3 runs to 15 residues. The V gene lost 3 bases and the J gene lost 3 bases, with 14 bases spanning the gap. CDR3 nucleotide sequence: TGTGCCAGCAGCTTCCCGGGGAGTTGGGACACTGAAGCTTTCTTT. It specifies CASSFPGSWDTEAFF.

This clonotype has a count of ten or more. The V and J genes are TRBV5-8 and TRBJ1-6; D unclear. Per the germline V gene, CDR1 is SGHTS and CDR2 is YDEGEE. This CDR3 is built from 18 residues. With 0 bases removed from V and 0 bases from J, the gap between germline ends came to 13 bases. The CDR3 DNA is TGTGCCAGCAGCTTGGAGGACCCAGGCCTCTCCTATAATTCACCCCTCCACTTT. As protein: CASSLEDPGLSYNSPLHF.

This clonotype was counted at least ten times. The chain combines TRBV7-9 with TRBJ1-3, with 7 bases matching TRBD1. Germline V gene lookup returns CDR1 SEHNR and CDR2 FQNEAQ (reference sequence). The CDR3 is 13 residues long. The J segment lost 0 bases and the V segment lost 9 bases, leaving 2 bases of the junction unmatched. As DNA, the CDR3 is TGTGCCAGGGGGGACAGCTCTGGAAACACCATATATTTT. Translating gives CARGDSSGNTIYF. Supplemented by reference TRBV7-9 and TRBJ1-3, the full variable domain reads DTGVSQNPRHKITKRGQNVTFRCDPISEHNRLYWYRQTLGQGPEFLTYFQNEAQLEKSRLLSDRFSAERPKGSFSTLEIQRTEQGDSAMYLCARGDSSGNTIYFGEGSWLTVV.

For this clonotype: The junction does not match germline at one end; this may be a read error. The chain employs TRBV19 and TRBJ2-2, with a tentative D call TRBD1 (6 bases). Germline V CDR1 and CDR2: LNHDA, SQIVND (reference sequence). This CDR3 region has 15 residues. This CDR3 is CASSIEDSYTGELLF. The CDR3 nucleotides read TGTGCCAGTAGTATCGAGGACAGCTACACCGGGGAGCTGCTTTTT.

The CDR3 loop is CASSSTGDGSEAFF. The CDR3 nucleotides read TGCGCCAGCAGCAGTACAGGGGATGGGTCTGAAGCTTTCTTT. The V gene is TRBV5-1, the J gene TRBJ1-1; 7 nucleotides agree with TRBD1. After removal of 4 bases from V and 6 bases from J, the junction contained 9 bases not matched to a gene. CDR1 is SGHRS, CDR2 YFSETQ, per germline. The CDR3 runs to 14 residues.

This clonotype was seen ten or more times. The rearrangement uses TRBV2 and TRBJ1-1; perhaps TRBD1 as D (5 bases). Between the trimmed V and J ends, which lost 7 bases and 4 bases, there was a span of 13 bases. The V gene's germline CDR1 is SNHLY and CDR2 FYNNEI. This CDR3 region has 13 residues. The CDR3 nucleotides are TGTGCCAGCATACGGCAGGGTGCCACTGAAGCTTTCTTT. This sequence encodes CASIRQGATEAFF.

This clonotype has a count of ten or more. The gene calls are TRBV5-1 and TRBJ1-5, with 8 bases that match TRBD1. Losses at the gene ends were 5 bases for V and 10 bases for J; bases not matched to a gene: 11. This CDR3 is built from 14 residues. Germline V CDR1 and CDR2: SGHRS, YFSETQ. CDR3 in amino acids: CASRAGTGVSPQHF. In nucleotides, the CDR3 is TGCGCCAGCAGGGCCGGGACAGGAGTATCCCCCCAGCATTTT.

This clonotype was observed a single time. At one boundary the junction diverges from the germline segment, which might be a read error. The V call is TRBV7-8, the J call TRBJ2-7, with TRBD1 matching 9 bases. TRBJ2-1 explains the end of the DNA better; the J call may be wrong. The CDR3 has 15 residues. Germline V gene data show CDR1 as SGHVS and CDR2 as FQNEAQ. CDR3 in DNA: TGCGCCAGCAGCCCCCAGCCACAGGGGGCGGATGAGCAGTTCTTC. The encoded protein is CASSPQPQGADEQFF.

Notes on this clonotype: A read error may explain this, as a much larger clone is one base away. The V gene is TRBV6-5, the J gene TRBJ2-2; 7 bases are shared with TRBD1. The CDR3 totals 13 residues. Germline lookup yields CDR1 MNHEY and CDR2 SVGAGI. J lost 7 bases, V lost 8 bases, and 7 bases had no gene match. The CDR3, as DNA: TGTGCCAGCGGATCTGGACAGGTCGGGGAGCTGTTTTTT. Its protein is CASGSGQVGELFF.

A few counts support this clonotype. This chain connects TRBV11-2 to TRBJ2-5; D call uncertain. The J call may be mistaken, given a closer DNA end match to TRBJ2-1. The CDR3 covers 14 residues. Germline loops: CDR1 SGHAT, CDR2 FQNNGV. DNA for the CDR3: TGTGCCAGCAGCTTAGTTGGCGGTGACGATGAGCAGTTCTTC. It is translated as CASSLVGGDDEQFF.

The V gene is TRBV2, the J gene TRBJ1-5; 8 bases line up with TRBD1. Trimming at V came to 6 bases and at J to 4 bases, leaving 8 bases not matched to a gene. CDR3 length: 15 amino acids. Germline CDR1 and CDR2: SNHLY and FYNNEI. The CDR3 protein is CASRKSGGLNQPQHF. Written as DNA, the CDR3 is TGTGCCAGCAGAAAATCAGGGGGCCTGAATCAGCCCCAGCATTTT.

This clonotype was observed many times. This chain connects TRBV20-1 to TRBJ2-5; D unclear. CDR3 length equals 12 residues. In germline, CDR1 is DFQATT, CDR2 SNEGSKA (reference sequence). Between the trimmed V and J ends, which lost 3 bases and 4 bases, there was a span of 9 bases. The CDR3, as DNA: TGCAGTGCTAGTGACGGTTTAGAGACCCAGTACTTC. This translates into CSASDGLETQYF.

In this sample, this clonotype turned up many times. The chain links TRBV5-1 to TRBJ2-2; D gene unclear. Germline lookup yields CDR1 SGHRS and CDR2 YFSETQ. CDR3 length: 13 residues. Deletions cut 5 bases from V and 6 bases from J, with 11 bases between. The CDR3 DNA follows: TGCGCCAGCAGAGATGTTCTGGCCGGGGAGCTGTTTTTT. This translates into CASRDVLAGELFF.

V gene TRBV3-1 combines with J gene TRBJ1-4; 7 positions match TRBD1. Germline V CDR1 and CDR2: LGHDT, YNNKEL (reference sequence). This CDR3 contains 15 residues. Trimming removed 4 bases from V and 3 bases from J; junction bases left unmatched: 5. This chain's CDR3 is CASSPGGAPNEKLFF. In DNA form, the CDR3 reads TGTGCCAGCAGCCCAGGGGGGGCACCTAATGAAAAACTGTTTTTT.